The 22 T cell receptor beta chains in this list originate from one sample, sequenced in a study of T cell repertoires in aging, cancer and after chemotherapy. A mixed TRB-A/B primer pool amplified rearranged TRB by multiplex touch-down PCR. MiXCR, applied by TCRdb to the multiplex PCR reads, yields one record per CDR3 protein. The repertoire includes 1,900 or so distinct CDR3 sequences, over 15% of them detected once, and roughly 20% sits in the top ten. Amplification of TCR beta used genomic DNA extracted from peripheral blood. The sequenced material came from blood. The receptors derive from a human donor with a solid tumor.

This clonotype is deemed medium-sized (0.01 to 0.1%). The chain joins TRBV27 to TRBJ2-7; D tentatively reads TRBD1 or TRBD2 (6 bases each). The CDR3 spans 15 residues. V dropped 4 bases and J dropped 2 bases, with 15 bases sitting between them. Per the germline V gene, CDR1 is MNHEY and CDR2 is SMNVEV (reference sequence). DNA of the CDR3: TGTGCCAGCAGTTCTTCACGGGGGCGGGCCTACGAGCAGTACTTC. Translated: CASSSSRGRAYEQYF.

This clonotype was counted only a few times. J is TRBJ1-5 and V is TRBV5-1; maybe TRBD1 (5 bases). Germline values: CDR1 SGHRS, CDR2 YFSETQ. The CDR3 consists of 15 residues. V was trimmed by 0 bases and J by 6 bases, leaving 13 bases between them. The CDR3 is CASSLGDLESQPQHF. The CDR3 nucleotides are TGCGCCAGCAGCTTGGGGGACCTGGAAAGTCAGCCCCAGCATTTT.

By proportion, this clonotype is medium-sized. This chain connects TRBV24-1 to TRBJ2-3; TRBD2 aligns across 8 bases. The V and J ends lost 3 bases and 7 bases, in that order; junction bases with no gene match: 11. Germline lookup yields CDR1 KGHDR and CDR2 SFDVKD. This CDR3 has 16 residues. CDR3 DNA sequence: TGTGCCACCAGTGATAGAGCGGGAGCTTTCCCGAATACGCAGTATTTT. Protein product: CATSDRAGAFPNTQYF.

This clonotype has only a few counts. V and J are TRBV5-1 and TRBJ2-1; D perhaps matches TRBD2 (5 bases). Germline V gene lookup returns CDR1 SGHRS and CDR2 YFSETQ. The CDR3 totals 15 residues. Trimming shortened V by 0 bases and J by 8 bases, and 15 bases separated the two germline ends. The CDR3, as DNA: TGCGCCAGCAGCTTGGCCTGGACTTTGAGGGATGAGCAGTTCTTC. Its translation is CASSLAWTLRDEQFF.

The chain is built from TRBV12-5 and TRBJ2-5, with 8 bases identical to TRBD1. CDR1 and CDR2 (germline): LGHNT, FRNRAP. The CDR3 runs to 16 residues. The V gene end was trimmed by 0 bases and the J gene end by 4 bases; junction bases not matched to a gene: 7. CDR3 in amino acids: CASGLVLGQGGETQYF. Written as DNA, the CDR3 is TGTGCTAGTGGTTTGGTACTCGGACAGGGTGGAGAGACCCAGTACTTC. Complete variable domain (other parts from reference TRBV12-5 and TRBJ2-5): DARVTQTPRHKVTEMGQEVTMRCQPILGHNTVFWYRQTMMQGLELLAYFRNRAPLDDSGMPKDRFSAEMPDATLATLKIQPSEPRDSAVYFCASGLVLGQGGETQYFGPGTRLLVL.

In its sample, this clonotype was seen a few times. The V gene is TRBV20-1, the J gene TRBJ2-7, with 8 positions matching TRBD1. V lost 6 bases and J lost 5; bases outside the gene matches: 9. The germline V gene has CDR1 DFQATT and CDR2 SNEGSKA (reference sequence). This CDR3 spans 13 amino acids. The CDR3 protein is CSAMGDRGDEQYF. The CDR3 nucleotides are TGCAGTGCAATGGGCGACAGGGGCGACGAGCAGTACTTC.

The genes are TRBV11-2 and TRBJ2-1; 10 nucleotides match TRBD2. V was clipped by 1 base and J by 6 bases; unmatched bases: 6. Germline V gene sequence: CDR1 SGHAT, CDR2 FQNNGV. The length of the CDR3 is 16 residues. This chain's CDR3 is CASSLVAASGGNEQFF. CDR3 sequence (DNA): TGTGCCAGCAGCTTAGTGGCAGCTAGCGGGGGCAATGAGCAGTTCTTC.

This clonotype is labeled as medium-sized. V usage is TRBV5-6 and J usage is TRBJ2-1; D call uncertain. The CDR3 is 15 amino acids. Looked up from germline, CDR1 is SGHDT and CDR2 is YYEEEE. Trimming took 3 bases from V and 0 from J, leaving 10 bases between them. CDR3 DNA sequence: TGTGCCAGCAGCTCGGCCTTGAGCTCCTACAATGAGCAGTTCTTC. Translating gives CASSSALSSYNEQFF.

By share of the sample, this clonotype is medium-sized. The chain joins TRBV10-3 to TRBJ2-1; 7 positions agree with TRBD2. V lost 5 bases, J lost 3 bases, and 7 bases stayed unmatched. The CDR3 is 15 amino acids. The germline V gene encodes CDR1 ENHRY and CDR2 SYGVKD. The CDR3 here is CAISPREGLYNEQFF. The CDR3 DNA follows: TGTGCCATCAGTCCTAGGGAGGGCCTCTACAATGAGCAGTTCTTC.

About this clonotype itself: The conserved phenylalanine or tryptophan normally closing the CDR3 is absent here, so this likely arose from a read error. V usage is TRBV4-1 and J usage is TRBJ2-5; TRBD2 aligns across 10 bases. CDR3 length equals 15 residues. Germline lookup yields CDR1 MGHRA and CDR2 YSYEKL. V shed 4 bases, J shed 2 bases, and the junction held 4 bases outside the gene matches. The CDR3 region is CASSLLAGEQETQYL. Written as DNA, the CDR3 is TGCGCCAGCAGCCTGCTAGCGGGGGAACAAGAGACCCAGTACTTA.

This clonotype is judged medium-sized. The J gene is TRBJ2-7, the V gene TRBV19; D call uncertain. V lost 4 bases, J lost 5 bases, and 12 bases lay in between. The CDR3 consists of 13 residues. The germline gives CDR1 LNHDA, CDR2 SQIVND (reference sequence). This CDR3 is CASSRRANDEQYF. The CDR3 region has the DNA TGTGCCAGTAGTAGGCGTGCTAATGACGAGCAGTACTTC.

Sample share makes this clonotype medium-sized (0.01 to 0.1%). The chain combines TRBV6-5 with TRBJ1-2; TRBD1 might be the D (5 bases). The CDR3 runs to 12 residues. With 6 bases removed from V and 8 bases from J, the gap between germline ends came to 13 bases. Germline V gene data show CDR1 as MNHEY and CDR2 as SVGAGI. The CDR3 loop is CASRNPGGGYTF. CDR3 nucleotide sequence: TGTGCCAGCAGAAACCCCGGGGGGGGCTACACCTTC.

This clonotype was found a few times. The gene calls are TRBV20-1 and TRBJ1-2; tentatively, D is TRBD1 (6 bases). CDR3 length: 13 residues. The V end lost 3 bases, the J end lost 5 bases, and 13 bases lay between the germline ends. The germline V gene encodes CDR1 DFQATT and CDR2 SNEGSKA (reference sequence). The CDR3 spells CSASQGIGYGYTF. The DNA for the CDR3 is TGCAGTGCTAGTCAGGGGATTGGATATGGCTACACCTTC.

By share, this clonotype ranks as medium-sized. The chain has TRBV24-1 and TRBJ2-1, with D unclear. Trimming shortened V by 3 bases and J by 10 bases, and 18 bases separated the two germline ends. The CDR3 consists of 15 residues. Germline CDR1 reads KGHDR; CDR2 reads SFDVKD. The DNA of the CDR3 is TGTGCCACCAGTGATCGATACTATAGTGTGTGGGAGCAGTTCTTC. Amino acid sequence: CATSDRYYSVWEQFF.

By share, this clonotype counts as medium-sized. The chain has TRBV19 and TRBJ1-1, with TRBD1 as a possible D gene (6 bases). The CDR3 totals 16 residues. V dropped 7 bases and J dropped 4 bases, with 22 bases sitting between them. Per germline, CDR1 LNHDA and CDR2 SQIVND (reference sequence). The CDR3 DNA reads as TGTGCCAGTAAGGGGCCCAGGGGCCTTACGGGCACTGAAGCTTTCTTT. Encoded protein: CASKGPRGLTGTEAFF.

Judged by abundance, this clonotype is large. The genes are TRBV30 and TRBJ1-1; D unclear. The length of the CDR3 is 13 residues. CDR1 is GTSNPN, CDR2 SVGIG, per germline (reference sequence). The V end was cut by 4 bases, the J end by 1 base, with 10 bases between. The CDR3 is CAWKSWQNTEAFF. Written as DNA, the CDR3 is TGTGCCTGGAAATCGTGGCAGAACACTGAAGCTTTCTTT.

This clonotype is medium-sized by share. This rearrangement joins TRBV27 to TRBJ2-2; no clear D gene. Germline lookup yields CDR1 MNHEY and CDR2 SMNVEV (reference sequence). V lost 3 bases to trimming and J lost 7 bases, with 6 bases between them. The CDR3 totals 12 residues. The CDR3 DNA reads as TGTGCCAGCAGTTTGAAAAGCGGGGAGCTGTTTTTT. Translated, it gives CASSLKSGELFF.

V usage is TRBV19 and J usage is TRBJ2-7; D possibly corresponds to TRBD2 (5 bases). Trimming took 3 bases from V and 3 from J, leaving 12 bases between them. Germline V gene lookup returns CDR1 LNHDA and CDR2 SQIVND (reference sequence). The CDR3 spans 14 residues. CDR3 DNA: TGTGCCAGTAGTATGTGCGCGGGTTACTACGAGCAGTACTTC. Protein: CASSMCAGYYEQYF.

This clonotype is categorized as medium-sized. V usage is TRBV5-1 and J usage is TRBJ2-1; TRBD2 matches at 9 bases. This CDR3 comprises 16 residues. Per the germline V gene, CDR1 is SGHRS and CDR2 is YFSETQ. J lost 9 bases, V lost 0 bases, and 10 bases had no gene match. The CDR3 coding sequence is TGCGCCAGCAGCTTGGGCGCGGGGGGGCAAGGCAGTGAGCAGTTCTTC. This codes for CASSLGAGGQGSEQFF.

CDR3 loop: CASSQAFLTTNEKLFF. The CDR3 region has the DNA TGTGCCAGCAGCCAAGCCTTTTTGACAACTAATGAAAAACTGTTTTTT. The chain couples TRBV4-2 to TRBJ1-4; unclear D gene. This CDR3 contains 16 residues. Trimming pared 1 base from V and 0 bases from J, leaving 9 bases between. The germline gives CDR1 LGHNA, CDR2 YNFKEQ.

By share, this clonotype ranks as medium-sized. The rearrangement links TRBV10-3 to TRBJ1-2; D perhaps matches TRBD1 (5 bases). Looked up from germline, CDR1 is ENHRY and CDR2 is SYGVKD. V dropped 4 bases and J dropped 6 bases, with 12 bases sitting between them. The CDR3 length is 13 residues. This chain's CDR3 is CAISGGQGNGYTF. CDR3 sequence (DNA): TGTGCCATCAGTGGCGGTCAGGGAAATGGCTACACCTTC.

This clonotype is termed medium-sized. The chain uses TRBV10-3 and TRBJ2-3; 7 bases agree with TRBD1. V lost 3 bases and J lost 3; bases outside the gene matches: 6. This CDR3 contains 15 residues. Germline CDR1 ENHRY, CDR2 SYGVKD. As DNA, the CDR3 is TGTGCCATCAGTGAAAGACAGGGCAGGACAGATACGCAGTATTTT. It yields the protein CAISERQGRTDTQYF.